One and the same sample provided the 27 T cell receptor beta chains below, sequenced in a study of blood T cell repertoires in COVID-19 (dated by TCRdb to between 2020 and 2021). Libraries were built with the immunoSEQ multiplex PCR assay. In its TCRdb copy, this immuneACCESS table keeps in-frame sequences only and misses some clones. Where compared with another copy, unresolved V genes explain less than half of these, and the others have no known cause. Counted in this sample were some 280,000 clones; roughly nine tenths of them appeared once. The ten largest clones capture just under 0.95% of the sample. Sequenced: peripheral blood. All receptors come from a middle-aged woman who had recovered from COVID-19.

The chain combines TRBV29-1 with TRBJ1-1; 8 bases align to TRBD1. From germline, CDR1 is SQVTM and CDR2 ANQGSEA. Trimming took 8 bases from V and 0 from J; bases not matched to a gene: 11. This CDR3 has 15 residues. CDR3 region: CSKMTRGLVNTEAFF. The CDR3 DNA reads as TGCAGCAAAATGACCAGGGGGCTGGTGAACACTGAAGCTTTCTTT.

The chain uses TRBV28 and TRBJ1-2, with D maybe TRBD1 (5 bases). Trimming left V 5 bases short and J 2 bases short, with 18 bases between. Germline V gene data show CDR1 as MDHEN and CDR2 as SYDVKM. CDR3 size: 16 residues. The chain's CDR3 is CASSSQGSPPNYGYTF. The CDR3 DNA reads as TGTGCCAGCAGTAGTCAGGGCTCCCCGCCGAACTATGGCTACACCTTC.

J is TRBJ1-6 and V is TRBV9; TRBD1 might be the D (6 bases). The germline CDR1 and CDR2 sequences are SGDLS and YYNGEE. The V and J ends lost 3 bases and 5 bases respectively, with 15 bases between them. This CDR3 region has 16 residues. This CDR3 reads CASSATGHGDNSPLHF. The CDR3 nucleotides are TGTGCCAGCAGCGCCACAGGGCATGGTGATAATTCACCCCTCCACTTT.

The chain carries TRBV28 and TRBJ1-6, with TRBD1 as a possible D gene (6 bases). V was cut by 3 bases and J by 13 bases, with 10 bases left in between. This CDR3 contains 12 residues. Per germline, CDR1 MDHEN and CDR2 SYDVKM. The chain's CDR3 is CASSFSGGPLHF. CDR3 nucleotides: TGTGCCAGCAGTTTTTCTGGGGGCCCCCTCCACTTT. The full variable domain, with the rest looked up from reference TRBV28 and TRBJ1-6, is DVKVTQSSRYLVKRTGEKVFLECVQDMDHENMFWYRQDPGLGLRLIYFSYDVKMKEKGDIPEGYSVSREKKERFSLILESASTNQTSMYLCASSFSGGPLHFGNGTRLTVT.

The J gene is TRBJ2-1, the V gene TRBV9; 10 nucleotides match TRBD2. Looked up from germline, CDR1 is SGDLS and CDR2 is YYNGEE. After removal of 0 bases from V and 10 bases from J, the junction contained 10 bases not matched to a gene. The CDR3 has 16 residues. The chain's CDR3 is CASSVEGLAFSTEQFF. The CDR3 DNA reads TGTGCCAGCAGCGTAGAGGGACTAGCGTTCTCGACCGAGCAGTTCTTC.

The gene calls are TRBV3-1 (or the pseudogene TRBV3-2) and TRBJ2-7, with TRBD2 matching 9 bases. The CDR3 length is 15 residues. CDR1 and CDR2 from the germline V gene are LGHDT and YNNKEL (reference sequence). J lost 7 bases, V lost 4 bases, and 11 bases had no gene match. DNA for the CDR3: TGTGCCAGCAGCCCCAGGTCTAGCGGGACCCAAGAGCAGTACTTC. Protein: CASSPRSSGTQEQYF.

The chain couples TRBV30 to TRBJ1-1; D is uncertain. V was clipped by 1 base and J by 11 bases, with 14 bases between them. The CDR3 is made up of 12 amino acids. Germline V lookup: CDR1 GTSNPN, CDR2 SVGIG (reference sequence). The CDR3 DNA sequence: TGTGCCTGGAGTGGGCTCTTGGCCCCGGCTTTCTTT. Translated: CAWSGLLAPAFF.

Points on this clone: Sequence at one end of the junction differs from germline and may be a read error. The chain employs TRBV7-7 and TRBJ2-2; TRBD2 might be the D (6 bases). From germline, CDR1 is SSHAT and CDR2 FNYEAQ (reference sequence). The CDR3 has 15 residues. CDR3 DNA: TGTGCTAGCAGCCCTCTAGCGACGAACACCGGGGAGCTGTTTTTT. Amino acids: CASSPLATNTGELFF.

The rearrangement links TRBV24-1 to TRBJ2-3; 9 positions agree with TRBD1. The germline V gene encodes CDR1 KGHDR and CDR2 SFDVKD. Trimming cost V 7 bases and J 5 bases; bases outside gene matches: 6. This CDR3 has 14 residues. CDR3 amino acids: CATSTGGGGDTQYF. The CDR3 DNA reads as TGTGCCACCAGCACAGGGGGCGGAGGAGATACGCAGTATTTT.

V and J are TRBV5-4 and TRBJ2-5, with 8 bases fitting TRBD2. CDR3 length: 14 amino acids. Germline V lookup: CDR1 SGHNT, CDR2 YYREEE (reference sequence). V lost 1 base, J lost 3 bases, and 2 bases stayed unmatched. CDR3 amino acids: CASSLQLAEETQYF. The CDR3 nucleotides read TGTGCCAGCAGCTTGCAACTAGCGGAAGAGACCCAGTACTTC.

This CDR3 is CASSQVFETGAYNEQFF. The CDR3 nucleotides read TGTGCCAGCAGCCAAGTTTTTGAGACAGGGGCCTACAATGAGCAGTTCTTC. This sequence joins TRBV3-1 (or the pseudogene TRBV3-2) and TRBJ2-1, with 8 bases matching TRBD1. The V and J ends lost 1 base and 2 bases, in that order; junction bases with no gene match: 7. Germline CDR1 reads LGHDT; CDR2 reads YNNKEL (reference sequence). The CDR3 loop spans 17 amino acids.

This clone showed up just a few times. Other DNA sequences in this specimen translate into the identical CDR3. V and J are TRBV29-1 and TRBJ1-5, with 9 nucleotides matching TRBD1. This CDR3 contains 13 residues. Germline CDR1 reads SQVTM; CDR2 reads ANQGSEA. The ends lost 6 bases at V and 6 bases at J; junction bases unmatched: 6. CDR3 DNA sequence: TGCAGCGTGGGACAGGGCGTTGGTCAGCCCCAGCATTTT. It encodes CSVGQGVGQPQHF.

The V call is TRBV5-3, the J call TRBJ2-7, with 9 positions matching TRBD1. TRBV5-3 has ORF status, its function being uncertain. The V and J ends lost 0 bases and 3 bases, in that order; junction bases with no gene match: 4. The CDR3 spans 15 residues. CDR3 DNA: TGTGCCAGAAGCTTGGTCTGGGACAGGGACTACGAGCAGTACTTC. It codes for CARSLVWDRDYEQYF.

This clone is a singleton in its sample. The rearrangement links TRBV6-5 to TRBJ1-5; 9 nucleotides agree with TRBD1. Germline V CDR1 and CDR2: MNHEY, SVGAGI. This CDR3 contains 14 residues. V lost 8 bases to trimming and J lost 7 bases; unmatched junction nucleotides: 9. In DNA form, the CDR3 reads TGTGCCAGCTGCCCCGGGACAGGGCGGCAGCCCCAGCATTTT. Protein sequence: CASCPGTGRQPQHF.

The chain couples TRBV6-5 to TRBJ2-2; D not certain. This CDR3 comprises 13 residues. Looked up from germline, CDR1 is MNHEY and CDR2 is SVGAGI. The V and J ends lost 6 bases and 3 bases respectively, with 8 bases between them. The CDR3 nucleotides read TGTGCCAGCAGCCACTCGGACACCGGGGAGCTGTTTTTT. Protein product: CASSHSDTGELFF.

This clone was seen only once. The rearrangement uses TRBV7-8 and TRBJ2-1, with 7 positions matching TRBD2. This CDR3 comprises 15 residues. The J segment lost 4 bases and the V segment lost 2 bases, leaving 5 bases of the junction unmatched. Germline V lookup: CDR1 SGHVS, CDR2 FQNEAQ. The CDR3 is CASSLRRESYNEQFF. For the CDR3, the DNA is TGTGCCAGCAGCTTAAGGCGGGAGAGTTACAATGAGCAGTTCTTC.

This chain links TRBV5-5 with TRBJ2-5; D is perhaps TRBD2 (6 bases). V was pared by 7 bases and J by 0 bases, with 13 bases between. The CDR3 extends over 14 amino acids. Per the germline V gene, CDR1 is SGHKS and CDR2 is YYEKEE (reference sequence). The CDR3, as DNA: TGTGCCAGCCGGGTGGGGGGTAACCAAGAGACCCAGTACTTC. Its translation is CASRVGGNQETQYF. The whole variable domain, filled in from reference TRBV5-5 and TRBJ2-5, reads DAGVTQSPTHLIKTRGQQVTLRCSPISGHKSVSWYQQVLGQGPQFIFQYYEKEERGRGNFPDRFSARQFPNYSSELNVNALLLGDSALYLCASRVGGNQETQYFGPGTRLLVL.

CDR3 sequence reads: CASRPGTGGMETQYF. The CDR3 nucleotides are TGCGCCAGCCGACCCGGGACAGGGGGGATGGAGACCCAGTACTTC. The chain is built from TRBV5-1 and TRBJ2-5; 11 bases are shared with TRBD1. CDR1 and CDR2 from the germline V gene are SGHRS and YFSETQ. The V gene end was trimmed by 7 bases and the J gene end by 5 bases; junction bases not matched to a gene: 10. The CDR3 consists of 15 residues.

This clone occurred once. This chain links TRBV21-1 with TRBJ2-4; TRBD1 is the table's D call and was not checked against the DNA. TRBV21-1 is a known pseudogene. The CDR3 covers 17 residues. CDR3 loop: CASSPGQYNIAKNIQYF. CDR3 coding DNA: TGTGCCAGCAGCCCCGGACAGTATAATATAGCCAAAAACATTCAGTACTTC.

The chain uses TRBV6-4 and TRBJ2-1; TRBD2 matches at 7 bases. The V and J ends lost 5 bases and 0 bases, in that order; junction bases with no gene match: 4. This CDR3 is built from 15 residues. Germline V gene data show CDR1 as MRHNA and CDR2 as SNTAGT. The DNA of the CDR3 is TGTGCCAGCAGTAGAGCGGGAACCTCCTACAATGAGCAGTTCTTC. Its protein product is CASSRAGTSYNEQFF.

The rearrangement uses TRBV2 and TRBJ2-1; D is possibly TRBD1 (6 bases). V lost 8 bases, J lost 6 bases, and 20 bases lay in between. The CDR3 contains 15 residues. CDR1 is SNHLY and CDR2 is FYNNEI in the germline V gene. Here the CDR3 DNA reads TGTGCCAGCGGAAATCGGGACAAAGTGGGCAATGAGCAGTTCTTC. Its protein is CASGNRDKVGNEQFF.

This chain uses TRBV28 with TRBJ1-5; possible D gene TRBD1, 5 bases. Trimming cost V 7 bases and J 0 bases, with 22 bases left between them. CDR3 length equals 18 residues. Germline V gene lookup returns CDR1 MDHEN and CDR2 SYDVKM. The DNA for the CDR3 is TGTGCCAGCACCCAAGGGGAAGTCACGGCCTATAGCAATCAGCCCCAGCATTTT. This codes for CASTQGEVTAYSNQPQHF.

The chain is built from TRBV6-5 and TRBJ1-6; D possibly corresponds to TRBD1 (6 bases). Germline CDR1 and CDR2: MNHEY and SVGAGI. This CDR3 region has 15 residues. The ends were cut back, 10 bases at V and 4 bases at J, with 17 bases in the middle. The CDR3 region has the DNA TGTGCCACCAACACAGGGAGCCCTTATAATTCACCCCTCCACTTT. Translation gives CATNTGSPYNSPLHF.

Regarding this clone: Distinct nucleotide sequences in the sample also encode this CDR3. The J gene is TRBJ2-7, the V gene TRBV13; TRBD2 matches at 7 bases. The ends lost 3 bases at V and 1 base at J; junction bases unmatched: 0. CDR3 length: 13 residues. Per germline, CDR1 PRHDT and CDR2 FYEKMQ (reference sequence). DNA of the CDR3: TGTGCCAGCAGCTTGGGGGGGTCCTACGAGCAGTACTTC. Residues: CASSLGGSYEQYF.

The V and J genes are TRBV29-1 and TRBJ2-5; no definite D call. V was clipped by 5 bases and J by 4 bases, with 11 bases between them. The CDR3 has 12 residues. The germline V gene has CDR1 SQVTM and CDR2 ANQGSEA. The CDR3: CSVLKQLETQYF. Written as DNA, the CDR3 is TGCAGCGTTCTAAAGCAACTAGAGACCCAGTACTTC.

This chain connects TRBV5-4 to TRBJ1-1; tentative D call: TRBD1 (5 bases). Germline-derived CDR1 and CDR2 are SGHNT and YYREEE (reference sequence). The CDR3 length is 14 residues. The ends were cut back, 3 bases at V and 1 base at J, with 10 bases in the middle. CDR3 in amino acids: CASSSRQPNTEAFF. The CDR3 DNA reads TGTGCCAGCAGCTCGCGACAGCCGAACACTGAAGCTTTCTTT.

The V gene is TRBV9, the J gene TRBJ2-1; TRBD2 agrees at 8 bases. Germline V gene lookup returns CDR1 SGDLS and CDR2 YYNGEE. This CDR3 has 17 amino acids. V lost 4 bases to trimming and J lost 2 bases; unmatched junction nucleotides: 11. The CDR3 sequence is CASSPRLATLTYNEQFF. The CDR3 DNA sequence: TGTGCCAGCAGCCCAAGACTAGCGACACTTACCTACAATGAGCAGTTCTTC.